Below, one TCR beta chain is given with its context. What it binds is not known. Germline lookup yields CDR1 MNHEY and CDR2 SMNVEV (reference sequence). Trimming left V 3 bases short and J 5 bases short, with 13 bases between. CDR3 size: 15 residues. TCRdb reprocessed the 5' RACE reads via MiXCR and lists one record per CDR3 protein. The sample records some 500,000 distinct CDR3 sequences, around an eighth being singletons. These data originate in a study of identical twins. Study-wide results and limits: In zero-insertion analyses, partial confounding could arise from invariant MAIT and iNKT cells. Out-of-frame alpha sequences common to twins exhibited a surplus of low generation probability. Where beta out-of-frame sequences were concerned, excess twin sharing was weaker.

These records were also assigned to another study, of yellow fever vaccine responses in identical twins.

This sequence originates from a woman in her late teens or twenties in good health. Sequencing was done on a sample of CD4+ T cells sorted from blood. The rearrangement uses TRBV27 and TRBJ2-2, with D perhaps matching TRBD1 (6 bases). This CDR3 is CASSFGRGDTGELFF. The CDR3 DNA sequence: TGTGCCAGCAGTTTCGGCAGGGGAGATACCGGGGAGCTGTTTTTT.